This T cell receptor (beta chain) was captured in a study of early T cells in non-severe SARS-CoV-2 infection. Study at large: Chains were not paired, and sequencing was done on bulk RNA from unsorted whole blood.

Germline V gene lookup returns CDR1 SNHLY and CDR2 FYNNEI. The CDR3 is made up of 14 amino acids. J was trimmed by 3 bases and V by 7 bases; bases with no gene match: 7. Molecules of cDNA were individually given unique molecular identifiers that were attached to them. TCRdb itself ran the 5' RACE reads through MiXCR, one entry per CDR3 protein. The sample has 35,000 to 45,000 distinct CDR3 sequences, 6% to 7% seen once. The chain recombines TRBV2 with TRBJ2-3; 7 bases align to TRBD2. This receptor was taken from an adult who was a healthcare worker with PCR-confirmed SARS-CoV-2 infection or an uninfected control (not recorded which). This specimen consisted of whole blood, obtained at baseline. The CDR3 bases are TGTGCCAGCAAAGAGGGCGGGGGAACAGATACGCAGTATTTT. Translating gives CASKEGGGTDTQYF.